The clone carrying this T cell receptor (beta chain) was counted a few times. The antigen remains undetermined. Gene names and germline refer to mouse. Read coverage stops 1 residue before the CDR3 terminus; the germline J gene supplies the remainder. Assay: immunoSEQ multiplex PCR; the TCRdb copy retains only in-frame clones and omits some. The table lists roughly 21,000 clones, roughly two thirds of them singletons. This sample is part of a study of tissue T cells after allogeneic stem cell transplantation. The study, taken as a whole, reports: Alloreactivity or antigen specificity of tissue TCRs was not determined; some clones might be host cells. Motif-based clustering found tissue-specific repertoire signatures shared across patients, though few clones were shared. In patients and mice, blood and spleen missed much of tissue repertoire. Anatomically similar tissues had similar TCR repertoires within each patient.

The V and J ends lost 2 bases and 0 bases, in that order; junction bases with no gene match: 5. Germline assignment: CDR1 NNHNN and CDR2 SYGAGS (reference sequence). This CDR3 region has 15 residues. This TCR derives from a female BALB/c mouse in good health. The MHC haplotype of this mouse line is H2-d. The chain is built from TRBV13-2 and TRBJ2-7; TRBD2 matches 7 bases. Input material: blood. The CDR3: CASGELTGSSYEQYF. The CDR3 bases that were read are TGTGCCAGCGGTGAACTGACTGGGAGCTCCTATGAACAGTAC.